A single sample gave rise to the 27 T cell receptor beta chains below, sequenced in a study of T cell clusters in autoimmune cytopenias. TRB rearrangements were amplified by touch-down multiplex PCR with mixed TRB-A/B primers. Following a re-call of the multiplex PCR reads, TCRdb has one entry per CDR3 protein and lacks DNA. This table lists 6,000 to 8,000 distinct CDR3 sequences. Each sample's input was about 270 ng genomic DNA, roughly 40,000 genome equivalents. These data were likewise used in another study, on T cell repertoires in aging, cancer and after chemotherapy.

The sequencing input was peripheral blood. Source of these receptors: a human donor in good health.

V and J are TRBV7-4 and TRBJ2-2; the D gene TCRdb calls, TRBD1, cannot be checked with no DNA. This CDR3 has 15 amino acids. CDR1 is SGHVT and CDR2 is SQSDAQ in the germline V gene. CDR3 region: CASSLRDRATGELFF.

This clonotype is deemed medium-sized by its frequency. The chain is built from TRBV11-1 and TRBJ2-7. The CDR3 has 14 residues. Germline V lookup: CDR1 SGHAT, CDR2 FQDESV (reference sequence). CDR3 sequence reads: CASSLALVGNEQYF.

This sequence joins TRBV12-3 or TRBV12-4 and TRBJ2-3; TCRdb designates TRBD1, a call that cannot be tested without DNA. CDR3 size: 15 residues. This CDR3 is CASSARGAPTDTQYF.

Frequency places this clonotype as medium-sized. The rearrangement uses TRBV19 and TRBJ1-4. This CDR3 spans 12 amino acids. Germline V gene sequence: CDR1 LNHDA, CDR2 SQIVND (reference sequence). The CDR3 here is CASEASNEKLFF.

Measured by frequency, this clonotype is medium-sized (0.01 to 0.1%). J is TRBJ2-7 and V is TRBV6-6; TCRdb picks TRBD1, but there is no DNA to check that call. The CDR3 is 16 residues long. Germline V gene sequence: CDR1 MNHNY, CDR2 SVGAGI (reference sequence). The CDR3: CASSSDRGGGRLEQYF.

The rearrangement joins TRBV19 to TRBJ1-1. The germline CDR1 and CDR2 sequences are LNHDA and SQIVND (reference sequence). CDR3 length: 15 amino acids. The CDR3: CASRTRGTLNTEAFF.

The chain couples TRBV18 to TRBJ1-1. The CDR3 totals 13 residues. Germline assignment: CDR1 KGHSH and CDR2 LQKENI. The CDR3 is CASSGAPNTEAFF.

CDR3 residues: CASMSGSGNTIYF. The chain uses TRBV27 and TRBJ1-3. The CDR3 loop spans 13 amino acids. Germline assignment: CDR1 MNHEY and CDR2 SMNVEV (reference sequence).

Judged by frequency, this clonotype is medium-sized. The V gene is TRBV27, the J gene TRBJ2-7. The CDR3 sequence is 13 residues long. The germline gives CDR1 MNHEY, CDR2 SMNVEV (reference sequence). CDR3: CASSAGQPYEQYF.

The genes are TRBV6-5 and TRBJ1-2. This CDR3 comprises 14 residues. Germline V gene lookup returns CDR1 MNHEY and CDR2 SVGAGI. The CDR3 reads CASSYASGIYGYTF.

The chain employs TRBV12-3 or TRBV12-4 and TRBJ1-5. The length of the CDR3 is 15 residues. The CDR3 reads CASTLGGRGNQPQHF.

V is TRBV6-1 and J is TRBJ2-5; checking the TCRdb D call of TRBD1 is not possible without DNA. This CDR3 comprises 13 residues. Germline lookup yields CDR1 MNHNS and CDR2 SASEGT. The CDR3 is CASSESRGETQYF.

This clonotype counts as medium-sized by frequency. The chain carries TRBV19 and TRBJ2-4; the TCRdb call, TRBD1, lacks DNA for checking. The CDR3 extends over 16 amino acids. Germline V gene sequence: CDR1 LNHDA, CDR2 SQIVND (reference sequence). The CDR3 is CASSMWGGAAKNIQYF.

This chain uses TRBV6-5 with TRBJ2-3; TCRdb lists TRBD1, though no DNA is available to test this call. The CDR3 is made up of 17 amino acids. CDR1 is MNHEY, CDR2 SVGAGI, per germline. The CDR3 is CASSYSATGDRTDTQYF.

Measured by frequency, this clonotype is medium-sized. The V and J genes are TRBV19 and TRBJ2-5. The CDR3 runs to 12 residues. Germline V gene data show CDR1 as LNHDA and CDR2 as SQIVND (reference sequence). The CDR3 loop is CASSINMETQYF.

This chain connects TRBV6-1 to TRBJ2-7; the D gene TCRdb calls, TRBD1, cannot be checked with no DNA. The V gene's germline CDR1 is MNHNS and CDR2 SASEGT. CDR3 length equals 15 residues. CDR3 loop: CASSGAGQISYEQYF.

The rearrangement uses TRBV6-2 or TRBV6-3 and TRBJ2-1. The germline V gene encodes CDR1 MNHEY and CDR2 SVGEGT. The CDR3 is made up of 15 amino acids. The CDR3 here is CASSYTRHIINEQFF.

The V call is TRBV18, the J call TRBJ1-6. Germline V gene sequence: CDR1 KGHSH, CDR2 LQKENI. This CDR3 is 14 amino acids long. The CDR3: CASSPQNSNSPLHF.

By frequency, this clonotype registers medium-sized. V usage is TRBV29-1 and J usage is TRBJ1-4. The V gene's germline CDR1 is SQVTM and CDR2 ANQGSEA. This CDR3 region has 11 residues. CDR3 sequence reads: CSVEDYEKLFF.

This clonotype is medium-sized by frequency. CDR3 loop: CATAEGWETQYF. V usage is TRBV19 and J usage is TRBJ2-5; with no DNA, the TCRdb D assignment of TRBD2 cannot be verified. The germline V gene encodes CDR1 LNHDA and CDR2 SQIVND (reference sequence). There are 12 residues in the CDR3.

This clonotype ranks as medium-sized in terms of frequency. CDR3 sequence reads: CASSHKGGSGNTIYF. The gene calls are TRBV19 and TRBJ1-3; TCRdb gives TRBD1 as the D gene, but with no DNA this cannot be confirmed. The germline V gene encodes CDR1 LNHDA and CDR2 SQIVND (reference sequence). This CDR3 spans 15 amino acids.

This chain joins TRBV5-5 and TRBJ2-3; absent DNA, TCRdb's TRBD2 call cannot be checked. Germline V gene data show CDR1 as SGHKS and CDR2 as YYEKEE (reference sequence). This CDR3 region has 16 residues. Here the CDR3 reads CASSFASGGAVDTQYF.

The chain couples TRBV29-1 to TRBJ1-1; the TRBD1 assignment by TCRdb is unverifiable without DNA. The CDR3 runs 12 residues. Germline V lookup: CDR1 SQVTM, CDR2 ANQGSEA. The CDR3 reads CSATGGNGEAFF.

The chain has TRBV15 and TRBJ2-7; absent DNA, TCRdb's TRBD1 call cannot be checked. The CDR3 has 16 residues. In germline, CDR1 is LNHNV, CDR2 YYDKDF (reference sequence). This CDR3 reads CATSRPDPGGSYEQYF. Together with reference TRBV15 and TRBJ2-7, the CDR3 gives the full variable domain: DAMVIQNPRYQVTQFGKPVTLSCSQTLNHNVMYWYQQKSSQAPKLLFHYYDKDFNNEADTPDNFQSRRPNTSFCFLDIRSPGLGDTAMYLCATSRPDPGGSYEQYFGPGTRLTVT.

This chain joins TRBV6-4 and TRBJ2-3; lacking DNA, the TRBD1 call made by TCRdb goes unchecked. Germline V gene data show CDR1 as MRHNA and CDR2 as SNTAGT. The CDR3 covers 15 residues. CDR3 sequence reads: CASSDSITLSDTQYF.

The chain combines TRBV6-5 with TRBJ2-7; TCRdb's D call of TRBD2 is untestable without DNA. This CDR3 has 15 residues. Germline V gene lookup returns CDR1 MNHEY and CDR2 SVGAGI. The CDR3 reads CASRSITGGPYEQYF.

This CDR3 is CASSLAGGDSYNEQFF. The V call is TRBV5-6, the J call TRBJ2-1; checking the TCRdb D call of TRBD1 is not possible without DNA. CDR1 and CDR2 (germline): SGHDT, YYEEEE. The CDR3 length is 16 residues.